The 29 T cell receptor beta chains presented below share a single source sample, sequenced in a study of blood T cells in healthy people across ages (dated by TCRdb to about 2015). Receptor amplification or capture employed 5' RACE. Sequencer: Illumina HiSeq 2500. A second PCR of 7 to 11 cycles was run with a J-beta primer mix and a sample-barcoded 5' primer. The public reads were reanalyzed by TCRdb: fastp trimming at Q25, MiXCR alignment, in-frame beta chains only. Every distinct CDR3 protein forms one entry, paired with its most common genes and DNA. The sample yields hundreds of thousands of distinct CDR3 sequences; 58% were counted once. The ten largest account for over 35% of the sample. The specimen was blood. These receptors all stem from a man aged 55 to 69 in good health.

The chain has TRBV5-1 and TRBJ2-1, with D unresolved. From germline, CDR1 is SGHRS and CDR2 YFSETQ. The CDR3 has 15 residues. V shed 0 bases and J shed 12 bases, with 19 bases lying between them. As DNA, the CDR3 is TGCGCCAGCAGCTTGGCCTCGATCATGGCAGATACGCAGTTCTTC. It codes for CASSLASIMADTQFF.

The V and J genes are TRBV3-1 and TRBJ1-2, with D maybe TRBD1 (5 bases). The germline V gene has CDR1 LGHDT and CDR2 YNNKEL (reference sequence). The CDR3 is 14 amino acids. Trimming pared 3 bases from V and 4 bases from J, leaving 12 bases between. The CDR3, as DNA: TGTGCCAGCAGCCACGGGACGGCCCGCTATGGCTACACCTTC. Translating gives CASSHGTARYGYTF. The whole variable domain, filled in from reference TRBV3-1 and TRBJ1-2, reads DTAVSQTPKYLVTQMGNDKSIKCEQNLGHDTMYWYKQDSKKFLKIMFSYNNKELIINETVPNRFSPKSPDKAHLNLHINSLELGDSAVYFCASSHGTARYGYTFGSGTRLTVV.

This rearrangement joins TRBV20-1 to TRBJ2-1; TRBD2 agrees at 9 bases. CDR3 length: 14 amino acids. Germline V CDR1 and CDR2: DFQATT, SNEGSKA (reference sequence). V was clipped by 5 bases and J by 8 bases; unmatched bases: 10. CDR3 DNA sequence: TGCAGTGCTCCGGGCGGGAGGGCCTGGGATGAGCAGTTCTTC. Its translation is CSAPGGRAWDEQFF.

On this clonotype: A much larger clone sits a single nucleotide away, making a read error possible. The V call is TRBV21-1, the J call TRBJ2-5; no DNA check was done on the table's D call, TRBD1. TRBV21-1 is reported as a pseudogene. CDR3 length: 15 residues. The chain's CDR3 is CASSKWPPQGEAQYF. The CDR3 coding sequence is TGTGCCAGCAGCAAATGGCCCCCCCAGGGGGAGGCCCAGTACTTC.

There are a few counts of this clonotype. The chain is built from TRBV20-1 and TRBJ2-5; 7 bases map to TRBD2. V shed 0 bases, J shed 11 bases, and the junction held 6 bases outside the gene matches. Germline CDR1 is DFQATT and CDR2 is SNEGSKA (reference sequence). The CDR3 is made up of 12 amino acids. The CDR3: CSARDGGREQYF. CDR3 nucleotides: TGCAGTGCTAGAGATGGCGGGAGAGAGCAGTACTTC.

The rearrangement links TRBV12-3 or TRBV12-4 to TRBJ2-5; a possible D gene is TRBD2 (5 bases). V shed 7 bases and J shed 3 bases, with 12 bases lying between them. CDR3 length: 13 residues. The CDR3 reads CASNLLGEETQYF. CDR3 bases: TGTGCCAGCAATCTTCTCGGGGAAGAGACCCAGTACTTC.

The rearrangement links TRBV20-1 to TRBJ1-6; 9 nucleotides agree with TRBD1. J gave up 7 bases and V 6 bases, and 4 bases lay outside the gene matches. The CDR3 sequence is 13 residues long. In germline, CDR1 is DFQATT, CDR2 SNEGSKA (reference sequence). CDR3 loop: CSAPGTGNSPLHF. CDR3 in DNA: TGCAGTGCACCCGGGACAGGGAATTCACCCCTCCACTTT.

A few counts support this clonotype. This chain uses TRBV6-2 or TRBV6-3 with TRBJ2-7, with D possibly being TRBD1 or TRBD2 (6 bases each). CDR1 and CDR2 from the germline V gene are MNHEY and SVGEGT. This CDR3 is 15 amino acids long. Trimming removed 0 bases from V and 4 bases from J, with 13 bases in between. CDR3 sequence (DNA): TGTGCCAGCAGTTACTCGAACAGGAGGGGGTACGAGCAGTACTTC. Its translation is CASSYSNRRGYEQYF.

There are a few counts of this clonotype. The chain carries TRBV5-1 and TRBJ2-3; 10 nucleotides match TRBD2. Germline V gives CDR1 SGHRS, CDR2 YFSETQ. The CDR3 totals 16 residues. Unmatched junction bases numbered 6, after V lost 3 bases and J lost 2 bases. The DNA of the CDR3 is TGCGCCAGCAGCTGGAGACTAGCGGGTAACACAGATACGCAGTATTTT. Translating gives CASSWRLAGNTDTQYF.

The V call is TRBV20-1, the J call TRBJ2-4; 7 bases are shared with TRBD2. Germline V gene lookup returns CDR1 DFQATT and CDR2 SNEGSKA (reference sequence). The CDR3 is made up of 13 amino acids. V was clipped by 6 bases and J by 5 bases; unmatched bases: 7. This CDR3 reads CSAQLGGENIQYF. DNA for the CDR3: TGCAGTGCCCAGCTGGGGGGGGAAAACATTCAGTACTTC.

The CDR3 DNA reads as TGTGCTAGTGGCACTGACAGCTTCACAGATACGCAGTATTTT. This encodes CASGTDSFTDTQYF. This chain uses TRBV12-5 with TRBJ2-3; D is perhaps TRBD1 (5 bases). Trimming removed 6 bases at V and 2 bases at J, with 12 bases between. Germline lookup yields CDR1 LGHNT and CDR2 FRNRAP. The CDR3 runs to 14 residues.

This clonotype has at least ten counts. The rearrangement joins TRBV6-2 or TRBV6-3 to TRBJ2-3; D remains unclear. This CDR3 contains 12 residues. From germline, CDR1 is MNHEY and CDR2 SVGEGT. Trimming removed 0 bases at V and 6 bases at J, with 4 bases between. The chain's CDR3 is CASSYSGDTQYF. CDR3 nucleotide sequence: TGTGCCAGCAGTTACTCCGGGGATACGCAGTATTTT.

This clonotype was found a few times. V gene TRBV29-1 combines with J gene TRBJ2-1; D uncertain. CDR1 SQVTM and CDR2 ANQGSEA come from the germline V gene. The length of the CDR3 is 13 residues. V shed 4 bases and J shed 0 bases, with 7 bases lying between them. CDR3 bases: TGCAGCGTTGTAGCTCTCTCCTACAATGAGCAGTTCTTC. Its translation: CSVVALSYNEQFF.

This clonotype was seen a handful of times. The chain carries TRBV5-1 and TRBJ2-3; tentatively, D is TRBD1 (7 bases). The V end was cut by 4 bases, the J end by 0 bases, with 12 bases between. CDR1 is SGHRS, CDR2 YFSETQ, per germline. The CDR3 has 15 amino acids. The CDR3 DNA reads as TGCGCCAGCAGCCGCGGGACAGCTAGCACAGATACGCAGTATTTT. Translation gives CASSRGTASTDTQYF.

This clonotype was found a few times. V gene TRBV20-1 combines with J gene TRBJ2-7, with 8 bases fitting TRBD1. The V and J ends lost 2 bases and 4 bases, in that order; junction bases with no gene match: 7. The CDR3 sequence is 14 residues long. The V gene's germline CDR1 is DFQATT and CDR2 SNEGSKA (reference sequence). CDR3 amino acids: CSARNRDRRYEQYF. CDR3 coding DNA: TGCAGTGCTAGAAACCGGGACAGGAGGTACGAGCAGTACTTC.

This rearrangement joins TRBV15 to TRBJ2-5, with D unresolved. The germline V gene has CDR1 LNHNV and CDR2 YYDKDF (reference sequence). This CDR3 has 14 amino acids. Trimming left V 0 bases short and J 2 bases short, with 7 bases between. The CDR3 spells CATSRDLKQETQYF. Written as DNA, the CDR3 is TGTGCCACCAGCAGAGATCTTAAGCAAGAGACCCAGTACTTC.

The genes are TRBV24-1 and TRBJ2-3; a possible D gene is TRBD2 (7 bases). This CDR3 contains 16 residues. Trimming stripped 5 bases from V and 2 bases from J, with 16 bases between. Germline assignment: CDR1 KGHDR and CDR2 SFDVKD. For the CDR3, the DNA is TGTGCCACCAGTGGTCGGGGAGGGGGTGCCACAGATACGCAGTATTTT. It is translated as CATSGRGGGATDTQYF.

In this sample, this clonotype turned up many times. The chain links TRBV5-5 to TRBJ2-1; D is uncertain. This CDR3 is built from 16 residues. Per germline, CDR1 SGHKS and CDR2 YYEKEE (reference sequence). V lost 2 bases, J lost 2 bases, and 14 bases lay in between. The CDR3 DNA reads TGTGCCAGCAGCTTCGGCGCAAGCCCCCCCTACAATGAGCAGTTCTTC. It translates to CASSFGASPPYNEQFF.

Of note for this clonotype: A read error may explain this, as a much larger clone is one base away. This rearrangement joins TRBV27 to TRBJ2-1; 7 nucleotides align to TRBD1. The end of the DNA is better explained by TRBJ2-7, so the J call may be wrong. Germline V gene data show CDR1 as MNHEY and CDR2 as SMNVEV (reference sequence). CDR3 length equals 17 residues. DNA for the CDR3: TGTGCCAGCAGTTTAACAGGGGTCCGGGGTCCGCGGAATGAGCAGTACTTC. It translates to CASSLTGVRGPRNEQYF.

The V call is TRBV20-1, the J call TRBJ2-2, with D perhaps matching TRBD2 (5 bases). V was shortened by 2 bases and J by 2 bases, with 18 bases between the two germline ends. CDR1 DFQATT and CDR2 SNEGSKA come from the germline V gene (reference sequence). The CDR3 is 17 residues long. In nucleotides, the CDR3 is TGCAGTGCTAGACCCGGTAGTGAGGGCAGCAACACCGGGGAGCTGTTTTTT. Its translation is CSARPGSEGSNTGELFF.

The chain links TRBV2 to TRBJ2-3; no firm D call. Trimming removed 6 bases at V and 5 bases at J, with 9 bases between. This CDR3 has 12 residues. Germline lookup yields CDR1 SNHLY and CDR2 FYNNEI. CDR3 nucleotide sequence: TGTGCCAGCAGGGCCGTAGGAGATACGCAGTATTTT. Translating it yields CASRAVGDTQYF.

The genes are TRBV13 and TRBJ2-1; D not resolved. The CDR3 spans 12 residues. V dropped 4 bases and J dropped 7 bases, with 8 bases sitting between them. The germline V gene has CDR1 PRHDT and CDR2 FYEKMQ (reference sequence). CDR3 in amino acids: CASSSHRNEQFF. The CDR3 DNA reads TGTGCCAGCAGCTCACATAGGAATGAGCAGTTCTTC.

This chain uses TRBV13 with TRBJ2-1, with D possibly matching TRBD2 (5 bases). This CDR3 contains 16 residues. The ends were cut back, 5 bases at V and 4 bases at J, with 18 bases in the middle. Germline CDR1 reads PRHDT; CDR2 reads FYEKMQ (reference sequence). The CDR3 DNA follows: TGTGCCAGCAGCGCCCAGGCAGCGGCCGGATACAATGAGCAGTTCTTC. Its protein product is CASSAQAAAGYNEQFF.

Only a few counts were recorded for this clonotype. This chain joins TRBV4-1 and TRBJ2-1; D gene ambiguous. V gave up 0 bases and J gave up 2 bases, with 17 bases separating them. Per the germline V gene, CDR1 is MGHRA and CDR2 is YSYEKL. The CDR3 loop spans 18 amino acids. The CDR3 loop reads CASSQDFRGSLAYNEQFF. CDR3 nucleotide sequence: TGCGCCAGCAGCCAAGATTTTCGTGGGTCCCTAGCCTACAATGAGCAGTTCTTC.

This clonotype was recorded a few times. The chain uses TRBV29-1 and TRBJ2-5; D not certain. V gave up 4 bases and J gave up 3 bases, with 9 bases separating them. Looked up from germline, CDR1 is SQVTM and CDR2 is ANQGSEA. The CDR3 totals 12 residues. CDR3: CSVVGLEETQYF. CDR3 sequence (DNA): TGCAGCGTTGTTGGTTTAGAAGAGACCCAGTACTTC.

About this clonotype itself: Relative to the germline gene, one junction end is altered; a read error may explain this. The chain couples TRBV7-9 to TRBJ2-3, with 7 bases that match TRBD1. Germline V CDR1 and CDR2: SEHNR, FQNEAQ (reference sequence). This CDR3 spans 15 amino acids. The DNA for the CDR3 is TGTGCCAGCAGCTTCGAGGGGGCGAGGGCAGATACGCGGTATTTT. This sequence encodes CASSFEGARADTRYF. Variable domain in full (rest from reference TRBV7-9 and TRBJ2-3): DTGVSQNPRHKITKRGQNVTFRCDPISEHNRLYWYRQTLGQGPEFLTYFQNEAQLEKSRLLSDRFSAERPKGSFSTLEIQRTEQGDSAMYLCASSFEGARADTRYFGPGTRLTVL.

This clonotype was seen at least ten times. Written as DNA, the CDR3 is TGCAGTGCTAAGTACCCCTCCTACAATGAGCAGTTCTTC. It translates to CSAKYPSYNEQFF. The chain has TRBV20-1 and TRBJ2-1; no reliable D call. This CDR3 has 13 amino acids. Germline CDR1 is DFQATT and CDR2 is SNEGSKA (reference sequence). Trimming removed 4 bases at V and 0 bases at J, with 7 bases between.

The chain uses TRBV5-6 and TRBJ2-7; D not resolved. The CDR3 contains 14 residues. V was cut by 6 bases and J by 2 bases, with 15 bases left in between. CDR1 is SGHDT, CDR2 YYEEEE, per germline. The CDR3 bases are TGTGCCAGCACCCTTACACCGGGCCCCTACGAGCAGTACTTC. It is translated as CASTLTPGPYEQYF.

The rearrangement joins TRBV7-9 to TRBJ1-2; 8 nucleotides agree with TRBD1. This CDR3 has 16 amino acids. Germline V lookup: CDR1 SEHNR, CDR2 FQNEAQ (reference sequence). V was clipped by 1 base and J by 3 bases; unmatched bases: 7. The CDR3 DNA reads TGTGCCAGCAGCTTAGGAGCAGGGGGCGACCACTATGGCTACACCTTC. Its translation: CASSLGAGGDHYGYTF.